This T cell receptor (beta chain) was identified in a study of blood T cell repertoires in COVID-19. Study as a whole: Nucleic acid was either cDNA or gDNA, and it came from T cells, B-cell-depleted T cells, or PBMCs.

Profiling relied on immunoSEQ multiplex PCR, and the TCRdb table lists in-frame clones only, not all of them. The sample records about 190,000 clones, about 88% being singletons. Symptom resolution, clearance, or two negative PCRs marked donors in Cohort 3 as recovered. V lost 2 bases to trimming and J lost 6 bases, with 16 bases between them. The germline gives CDR1 MNHEY, CDR2 SVGEGT. The CDR3 is 15 amino acids. The sample comprised PBMCs or T cells enriched from blood (not recorded which). The V gene is TRBV6-2 or TRBV6-3, the J gene TRBJ1-1; D is unclear. This clonotype was sampled from a woman younger than 45 who had recovered from COVID-19. The CDR3 DNA is TGTGCCAGCAGTTACGGCGGGAGTGGGATCTCTGAAGCTTTCTTT. It specifies CASSYGGSGISEAFF.